One sample yielded the 29 T cell receptor beta chains listed below, sequenced in a study of OX40 agonist ivuxolimab in advanced cancers. Some clones are missing from TCRdb's copy, which holds only in-frame ones; the method was immunoSEQ multiplex PCR. Among some 50,000 clones listed, approximately 81% were seen once. This material consisted of CD4+ or CD8+ T cells sorted from blood, taken in a trial of the OX40 agonist ivuxolimab. These receptors were taken from an adult with an advanced solid tumor such as melanoma, head and neck, liver or kidney cancer.

J is TRBJ1-2 and V is TRBV7-4; D uncertain. V was shortened by 1 base and J by 0 bases, with 9 bases between the two germline ends. The CDR3 extends over 15 amino acids. CDR1 and CDR2 (germline): SGHVT, SQSDAQ. The CDR3 sequence is CASSLGSRPNYGYTF. The CDR3 nucleotides read TGTGCCAGCAGCTTAGGTAGCAGACCTAACTATGGCTACACCTTC.

This clone was seen more than once but under ten times. V gene TRBV11-2 combines with J gene TRBJ2-5, with a weak D call TRBD1 (5 bases). Germline V gene data show CDR1 as SGHAT and CDR2 as FQNNGV. V was cut by 8 bases and J by 6 bases, with 10 bases left in between. The CDR3 covers 11 residues. The CDR3 here is CASATVQTQYF. DNA of the CDR3: TGTGCCAGCGCGACAGTGCAGACCCAGTACTTC. Based on the CDR3 plus reference TRBV11-2 and TRBJ2-5, the full variable domain is EAGVAQSPRYKIIEKRQSVAFWCNPISGHATLYWYQQILGQGPKLLIQFQNNGVVDDSQLPKDRFSAERLKGVDSTLKIQPAKLEDSAVYLCASATVQTQYFGPGTRLLVL.

The chain is built from TRBV5-1 and TRBJ1-2, with D uncertain. Germline CDR1 and CDR2: SGHRS and YFSETQ. Trimming took off 4 bases at V and 5 bases at J, with 12 bases between the two ends. The CDR3 spans 13 residues. CDR3 in DNA: TGCGCCAGCAGCGTCTCCGAACAATATGGCTACACCTTC. It yields the protein CASSVSEQYGYTF.

In this sample, this clone turned up a few times. The chain uses TRBV4-1 and TRBJ2-7; 10 positions agree with TRBD2. V gave up 3 bases and J gave up 4 bases; unmatched junction bases: 6. The CDR3 contains 15 residues. Germline V gives CDR1 MGHRA, CDR2 YSYEKL. CDR3 DNA sequence: TGCGCCAGCAGCCAGGGTAGCGGGGGGTTGTACGAGCAGTACTTC. Protein sequence: CASSQGSGGLYEQYF.

This clone was observed a handful of times. The CDR3 DNA reads TGTGCCACCAGCCTCCGGGACAGGGGGCAAGAGACCCAGTACTTC. This encodes CATSLRDRGQETQYF. This sequence joins TRBV15 and TRBJ2-5; 11 nucleotides line up with TRBD1. V shed 5 bases, J shed 2 bases, and the junction held 4 bases outside the gene matches. This CDR3 comprises 15 residues. CDR1 is LNHNV and CDR2 is YYDKDF in the germline V gene (reference sequence). Based on the CDR3 plus reference TRBV15 and TRBJ2-5, the full variable domain is DAMVIQNPRYQVTQFGKPVTLSCSQTLNHNVMYWYQQKSSQAPKLLFHYYDKDFNNEADTPDNFQSRRPNTSFCFLDIRSPGLGDTAMYLCATSLRDRGQETQYFGPGTRLLVL.

This chain links TRBV7-3 with TRBJ1-2; D not certain. Trimming cost V 0 bases and J 6 bases, with 8 bases left between them. This CDR3 has 13 amino acids. Germline CDR1 SGHTA, CDR2 FQGTGA. The CDR3 DNA sequence: TGTGCCAGCAGCTTAACCGATCGGGATGGCTACACCTTC. Protein: CASSLTDRDGYTF.

V and J are TRBV21-1 and TRBJ1-5; the D call TRBD1 from the table was never checked on the DNA. TRBV21-1 is designated a pseudogene. The CDR3 is 14 residues long. CDR3 DNA: TGTGCCAGCTTGCAGGACAGCGGCAATCAGCCCCAGCATTTT. This sequence encodes CASLQDSGNQPQHF.

The chain joins TRBV18 to TRBJ2-3; perhaps TRBD2 as D (6 bases). Germline CDR1 is KGHSH and CDR2 is LQKENI. This CDR3 contains 17 residues. V was cut by 3 bases and J by 4 bases, with 20 bases left in between. CDR3 sequence (DNA): TGTGCCAGCTCACCCAATTCCCGCGGGGTGAGTTCAGATACGCAGTATTTT. Residues: CASSPNSRGVSSDTQYF.

J is TRBJ2-7 and V is TRBV7-2; D remains ambiguous. The CDR3 runs 15 residues. Germline V gene sequence: CDR1 SGHTA, CDR2 FQGNSA. Trimming pared 2 bases from V and 2 bases from J, leaving 13 bases between. CDR3 loop: CASSLRVGRAYEQYF. In DNA form, the CDR3 reads TGTGCCAGCAGCTTACGTGTCGGACGAGCCTACGAGCAGTACTTC.

The chain joins TRBV11-3 to TRBJ2-7; 8 bases line up with TRBD1. This CDR3 has 15 residues. Germline V gene sequence: CDR1 SGHNT, CDR2 YENEEA. The V segment lost 4 bases and the J segment 3 bases; nucleotides outside the gene matches: 8. CDR3 in DNA: TGTGCCAGCAGCTCGCTTAATACAGGGGGCTACGAGCAGTACTTC. Its protein product is CASSSLNTGGYEQYF. The whole variable domain, remainder taken from reference TRBV11-3 and TRBJ2-7, is EAGVVQSPRYKIIEKKQPVAFWCNPISGHNTLYWYLQNLGQGPELLIRYENEEAVDDSQLPKDRFSAERLKGVDSTLKIQPAELGDSAVYLCASSSLNTGGYEQYFGPGTRLTVT.

Here the CDR3 reads CASRETNYGYTF. The CDR3 region has the DNA TGTGCCAGCAGGGAAACTAACTATGGCTACACCTTC. The chain employs TRBV27 and TRBJ1-2; no firm D call. The CDR3 loop spans 12 amino acids. Germline V gives CDR1 MNHEY, CDR2 SMNVEV (reference sequence). Trimming took off 6 bases at V and 0 bases at J, with 5 bases between the two ends.

The V gene is TRBV5-1, the J gene TRBJ1-2, with D hard to call. V shed 1 base and J shed 4 bases, with 14 bases lying between them. CDR3 length: 15 residues. The germline V gene encodes CDR1 SGHRS and CDR2 YFSETQ. CDR3 DNA sequence: TGCGCCAGCAGCTTGAACGTGGGGAGCCCCTATGGCTACACCTTC. Its translation is CASSLNVGSPYGYTF.

The chain couples TRBV6-1 to TRBJ1-1, with D hard to call. The germline V and J ends were trimmed by 6 bases and 1 base, with 12 bases remaining between them. The CDR3 is made up of 14 amino acids. Germline CDR1 is MNHNS and CDR2 is SASEGT. This CDR3 is CASSGPSENTEAFF. For the CDR3, the DNA is TGTGCCAGCAGCGGACCGTCTGAGAACACTGAAGCTTTCTTT.

There are a few counts of this clone. The rearrangement links TRBV5-1 to TRBJ2-7; 13 positions agree with TRBD2. Per the germline V gene, CDR1 is SGHRS and CDR2 is YFSETQ. Trimming removed 4 bases from V and 6 bases from J; junction bases left unmatched: 4. The CDR3 extends over 14 amino acids. The CDR3 reads CASSPGLAGREQYF. The CDR3 DNA reads as TGCGCCAGCAGCCCGGGACTAGCGGGACGCGAGCAGTACTTC. The full variable domain, with the rest looked up from reference TRBV5-1 and TRBJ2-7, is KAGVTQTPRYLIKTRGQQVTLSCSPISGHRSVSWYQQTPGQGLQFLFEYFSETQRNKGNFPGRFSGRQFSNSRSEMNVSTLELGDSALYLCASSPGLAGREQYFGPGTRLTVT.

This clone has a single count. The V gene is TRBV11-3, the J gene TRBJ2-7, with no clear D. The CDR3 runs to 14 residues. Germline V gives CDR1 SGHNT, CDR2 YENEEA. The germline V and J ends were trimmed by 5 bases and 2 bases, with 13 bases remaining between them. The chain's CDR3 is CASSQATPTYEQYF. The CDR3 nucleotides read TGTGCCAGCAGCCAGGCTACCCCGACCTACGAGCAGTACTTC.

The chain joins TRBV28 to TRBJ1-1; D is ambiguous. The CDR3 contains 11 residues. V dropped 4 bases and J dropped 7 bases, with 7 bases sitting between them. The germline gives CDR1 MDHEN, CDR2 SYDVKM. The CDR3 nucleotides read TGTGCCAGCAGTTCCTTGGGTGAAGCTTTCTTT. Encoded protein: CASSSLGEAFF.

The J gene is TRBJ2-7, the V gene TRBV11-2; 13 bases align to TRBD2. CDR3 size: 15 residues. Germline V CDR1 and CDR2: SGHAT, FQNNGV. J was trimmed by 3 bases and V by 3 bases; bases with no gene match: 2. CDR3 residues: CASSLTSGRFYEQYF. CDR3 DNA: TGTGCCAGCAGCTTGACTAGCGGGAGGTTCTACGAGCAGTACTTC.

The sample holds one count of this clone. Other DNA sequences within the sample encode an identical CDR3. The chain employs TRBV7-3 and TRBJ2-1; TRBD2 matches at 13 bases. CDR3 length: 16 amino acids. V trimming: 5 bases; J trimming: 7 bases; junction bases outside the gene matches: 8. Germline V gene data show CDR1 as SGHTA and CDR2 as FQGTGA. The CDR3 DNA is TGTGCCAGCAGCCTCGGGACTAGCGGGGTCCTTAATGAGCAGTTCTTC. Its protein is CASSLGTSGVLNEQFF.

The chain carries TRBV7-9 and TRBJ1-2; 8 bases agree with TRBD1. Germline V lookup: CDR1 SEHNR, CDR2 FQNEAQ (reference sequence). V dropped 0 bases and J dropped 4; count of bases not matched to a gene: 4. The CDR3 consists of 15 residues. In DNA form, the CDR3 reads TGTGCCAGCAGCTTAGCGCAGGGGGCTGGCTATGGCTACACCTTC. It codes for CASSLAQGAGYGYTF.

The chain carries TRBV7-8 and TRBJ1-1; 7 nucleotides align to TRBD1. The CDR3 has 16 amino acids. Per the germline V gene, CDR1 is SGHVS and CDR2 is FQNEAQ. V dropped 4 bases and J dropped 0; count of bases not matched to a gene: 8. The CDR3 protein is CASSSPGQTLNTEAFF. The CDR3 bases are TGTGCCAGCAGCTCCCCGGGACAGACTTTGAACACTGAAGCTTTCTTT.

The chain combines TRBV5-1 with TRBJ2-3; tentatively, D is TRBD2 (6 bases). Germline V CDR1 and CDR2: SGHRS, YFSETQ. CDR3 length: 16 residues. Trimming shortened V by 6 bases and J by 0 bases, and 17 bases separated the two germline ends. CDR3: CASTKGREPSTDTQYF. The DNA of the CDR3 is TGCGCCAGCACCAAGGGTCGGGAGCCTAGCACAGATACGCAGTATTTT.

The gene calls are TRBV6-1 and TRBJ2-5; TRBD1 aligns across 10 bases. CDR3 length: 17 amino acids. The germline V gene encodes CDR1 MNHNS and CDR2 SASEGT. The J segment lost 3 bases and the V segment lost 4 bases, leaving 11 bases of the junction unmatched. The CDR3 region has the DNA TGTGCCAGCAGTGCCCTACGACAGGGGGCGATCAAAGAGACCCAGTACTTC. Translated: CASSALRQGAIKETQYF.

V and J are TRBV21-1 and TRBJ1-2; the table gives TRBD1 as D, unverified against the DNA. TRBV21-1 is tagged as a pseudogene. The CDR3 is made up of 16 amino acids. CDR3 sequence (DNA): TGTGCCAGCAGCAAAGAGAACGACAGGAGATTGGACGGCTACACCTTC. Amino acids: CASSKENDRRLDGYTF.

The rearrangement links TRBV4-2 to TRBJ1-6; the match to TRBD1 covers 8 bases. V shed 4 bases and J 5 bases; nucleotides not matched to a gene: 4. Germline V CDR1 and CDR2: LGHNA, YNFKEQ. The CDR3 length is 15 residues. This CDR3 is CASSLGQGDNSPLHF. CDR3 bases: TGTGCCAGCAGCCTAGGACAGGGCGATAATTCACCCCTCCACTTT.

This sequence joins TRBV11-3 and TRBJ2-7, with TRBD2 as a possible D gene (5 bases). Germline-derived CDR1 and CDR2 are SGHNT and YENEEA. The CDR3 consists of 13 residues. The V end was cut by 5 bases, the J end by 3 bases, with 11 bases between. CDR3 residues: CASSPSPYYEQYF. The CDR3 nucleotides are TGTGCCAGCAGCCCTAGCCCCTACTACGAGCAGTACTTC.

V gene TRBV5-6 combines with J gene TRBJ2-1, with a possible D match to TRBD2 (5 bases). CDR1 is SGHDT and CDR2 is YYEEEE in the germline V gene. The CDR3 length is 13 residues. Trimming stripped 4 bases from V and 4 bases from J, with 9 bases between. The CDR3 sequence is CASSGRGYNEQFF. CDR3 bases: TGTGCCAGCAGCGGGAGAGGTTACAATGAGCAGTTCTTC.

In this sample, this clone turned up once. This chain connects TRBV5-1 to TRBJ2-3; D tentatively reads TRBD1 or TRBD2 (5 bases each). CDR3 length equals 17 residues. Germline loops: CDR1 SGHRS, CDR2 YFSETQ. V was trimmed by 2 bases and J by 2 bases, leaving 18 bases between them. Written as DNA, the CDR3 is TGCGCCAGCAGCTTAGAAGCAGGGAGTAATTCCACAGATACGCAGTATTTT. Translated, it gives CASSLEAGSNSTDTQYF.

The rearrangement joins TRBV30 to TRBJ1-6; 8 positions match TRBD1. J was trimmed by 14 bases and V by 1 base; bases with no gene match: 10. Germline V CDR1 and CDR2: GTSNPN, SVGIG (reference sequence). The CDR3 sequence is 14 residues long. CDR3 in DNA: TGTGCCTGGAGTGCGGGACAGGTATCATACACCCTCCACTTT. This gives the protein CAWSAGQVSYTLHF.

This clone was recorded once. At one end, the junction sequence differs from germline, possibly due to a read error. The CDR3 spells CATSGGLNTGELFF. The CDR3 DNA reads TGTGCCACCAGCGGGGGGCTGAACACCGGGGAGCTGTTTTTT. The rearrangement links TRBV7-3 to TRBJ2-2; 9 bases are shared with TRBD2. CDR3 size: 14 residues. The germline gives CDR1 SGHTA, CDR2 FQGTGA.